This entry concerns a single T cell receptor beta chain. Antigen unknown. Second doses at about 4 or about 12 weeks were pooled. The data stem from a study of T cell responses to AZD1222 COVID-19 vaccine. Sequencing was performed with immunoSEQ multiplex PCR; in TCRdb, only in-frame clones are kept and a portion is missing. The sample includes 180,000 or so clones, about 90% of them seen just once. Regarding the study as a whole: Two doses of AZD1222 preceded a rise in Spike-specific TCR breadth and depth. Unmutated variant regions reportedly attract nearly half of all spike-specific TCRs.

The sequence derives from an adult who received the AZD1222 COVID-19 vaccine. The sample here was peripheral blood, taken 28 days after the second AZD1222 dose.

The CDR3 DNA follows: TGTGCCAGCAGCTTCGTAACAGGGGCAACTAATGAAAAACTGTTTTTT. Protein sequence: CASSFVTGATNEKLFF. The chain carries TRBV11-2 and TRBJ1-4; TRBD1 aligns across 7 bases. The trim removed 3 bases at V and 0 bases at J, leaving 4 bases unmatched. This CDR3 is built from 16 residues. CDR1 and CDR2 (germline): SGHAT, FQNNGV.